A selection of T cell receptor beta chains follows, all from one sample in a study of metastatic and nonmetastatic thyroid tumors. TCRdb re-clonotyped the PCR reads via MiXCR. The sample consists of tens of thousands of clones, over 10% of them appearing once. Material: blood. Receptors originate from a female donor with papillary thyroid cancer or a benign thyroid nodule (not recorded which). Some clones in this sample may be carry-over from other donors' samples. Each CDR3 is given with its conserved first and last residue. The order of the fields is CDR3 protein, CDR3 DNA, J gene, V gene, D gene, clone size. A D gene is named only where the DNA matches it firmly. Not every row has a clone size; where given, it reads once, few, many or a size class.

CDR3aa: CSASPTRYNEQFF; CDR3nt: TGCAGTGCTAGCCCGACCCGCTACAATGAGCAGTTCTTC; j_gene: TRBJ2-1; v_gene: TRBV20-1; d_gene: NA; abundance: NA
CDR3aa: CSARETGAGPNTGELFF; CDR3nt: TGCAGTGCTAGAGAGACCGGAGCGGGACCGAACACCGGGGAGCTGTTTTTT; j_gene: TRBJ2-2; v_gene: TRBV20-1; d_gene: TRBD2; abundance: many
CDR3aa: CASSSRLAGTQETQYF; CDR3nt: TGTGCCAGCAGTTCCCGACTAGCGGGAACCCAAGAGACCCAGTACTTC; j_gene: TRBJ2-5; v_gene: TRBV28; d_gene: TRBD2; abundance: many
CDR3aa: CASPPLREGCADTQYF; CDR3nt: TGTGCCAGCCCACCCCTCCGGGAGGGGTGCGCAGATACGCAGTATTTT; j_gene: TRBJ2-3; v_gene: TRBV28; d_gene: TRBD2; abundance: NA
CDR3aa: CASSYPVVGRMSHVASYEQYF; CDR3nt: TGTGCCAGCAGTTACCCCGTTGTGGGACGCATGTCGCATGTAGCGTCCTACGAGCAGTACTTC; j_gene: TRBJ2-7; v_gene: TRBV28; d_gene: NA; abundance: many
CDR3aa: CASSDSAGPGNTIYF; CDR3nt: TGTGCCAGCAGTGACTCCGCAGGTCCTGGAAACACCATATATTTT; j_gene: TRBJ1-3; v_gene: TRBV6-4; d_gene: NA; abundance: many
CDR3aa: CSATAGYGQPQHF; CDR3nt: TGCAGTGCCACAGCAGGGTATGGTCAGCCCCAGCATTTT; j_gene: TRBJ1-5; v_gene: TRBV20-1; d_gene: NA; abundance: NA
CDR3aa: CASSILTGGFDNEQFF; CDR3nt: TGTGCCAGTAGTATCCTCACAGGGGGCTTCGACAATGAGCAGTTCTTC; j_gene: TRBJ2-1; v_gene: TRBV19; d_gene: TRBD1; abundance: many
CDR3aa: CASSLVYAAGELFF; CDR3nt: TGTGCCAGCAGCCTCGTTTACGCGGCCGGGGAGCTGTTTTTT; j_gene: TRBJ2-2; v_gene: TRBV13; d_gene: NA; abundance: NA
CDR3aa: CASSEGGGTDTQYF; CDR3nt: TGTGCCAGCAGTGAGGGGGGCGGCACAGATACGCAGTATTTT; j_gene: TRBJ2-3; v_gene: TRBV6-4; d_gene: NA; abundance: many
CDR3aa: CASNLQGAKTEAFF; CDR3nt: TGTGCCAGCAACCTACAGGGGGCGAAGACTGAAGCTTTCTTT; j_gene: TRBJ1-1; v_gene: TRBV27; d_gene: TRBD1; abundance: many
CDR3aa: CASSYSLTNEQFF; CDR3nt: TGTGCCAGCAGTTACTCACTAACCAATGAGCAGTTCTTC; j_gene: TRBJ2-1; v_gene: TRBV6-5; d_gene: NA; abundance: many
CDR3aa: CASSVRGQALGNEQFF; CDR3nt: TGCGCCAGCAGCGTCAGAGGACAGGCATTAGGAAATGAGCAGTTCTTC; j_gene: TRBJ2-1; v_gene: TRBV5-1; d_gene: TRBD1; abundance: many
CDR3aa: CASSVGQQETQYF; CDR3nt: TGTGCCAGTAGTGTGGGACAGCAAGAGACCCAGTACTTC; j_gene: TRBJ2-5; v_gene: TRBV19; d_gene: TRBD1; abundance: few
CDR3aa: CASRTSGATDTQYF; CDR3nt: TGTGCCAGTAGGACTAGCGGAGCCACAGATACGCAGTATTTT; j_gene: TRBJ2-3; v_gene: TRBV19; d_gene: TRBD2; abundance: many
CDR3aa: CASSPETRYTDTQYF; CDR3nt: TGTGCCAGCAGCCCAGAGACGAGATACACAGATACGCAGTATTTT; j_gene: TRBJ2-3; v_gene: TRBV28; d_gene: NA; abundance: many
CDR3aa: CASSSTSGRAGELFF; CDR3nt: TGTGCCAGCAGTTCGACTAGCGGGAGGGCCGGGGAGCTGTTTTTT; j_gene: TRBJ2-2; v_gene: TRBV6-1; d_gene: TRBD2; abundance: many
CDR3aa: CASSRPLRNLGEQYF; CDR3nt: TGTGCCAGCAGTCGCCCGCTACGCAATCTTGGGGAGCAGTACTTC; j_gene: TRBJ2-7; v_gene: TRBV28; d_gene: NA; abundance: medium-sized
CDR3aa: CSARRVAGGPQETQYF; CDR3nt: TGCAGTGCTAGAAGGGTAGCGGGCGGCCCACAAGAGACCCAGTACTTC; j_gene: TRBJ2-5; v_gene: TRBV20-1; d_gene: TRBD2; abundance: many
CDR3aa: CASSQDYQPSGRGVRTQYF; CDR3nt: TGTGCCAGCAGCCAAGACTATCAACCTAGCGGGAGAGGGGTCAGGACGCAGTATTTT; j_gene: TRBJ2-3; v_gene: TRBV4-2; d_gene: TRBD2; abundance: medium-sized
CDR3aa: CASSPGLAGDNEQFF; CDR3nt: TGTGCCAGCAGCCCGGGACTAGCGGGGGACAATGAGCAGTTCTTC; j_gene: TRBJ2-1; v_gene: TRBV11-3; d_gene: TRBD2; abundance: many
CDR3aa: CASSLFDRVRQPQHF; CDR3nt: TGCGCCAGCAGCTTGTTTGACAGGGTGCGGCAGCCCCAGCATTTT; j_gene: TRBJ1-5; v_gene: TRBV5-1; d_gene: TRBD1; abundance: many
CDR3aa: CSARDSTVGSNQPQHF; CDR3nt: TGCAGTGCTAGAGATTCCACGGTTGGAAGCAATCAGCCCCAGCATTTT; j_gene: TRBJ1-5; v_gene: TRBV20-1; d_gene: NA; abundance: many
CDR3aa: CASSPRADEHYF; CDR3nt: TGTGCCAGCAGTCCCCGGGCCGACGAGCATTACTTC; j_gene: TRBJ2-7; v_gene: TRBV3-1; d_gene: NA; abundance: NA
CDR3aa: CASSTTGASTDTQYF; CDR3nt: TGTGCCAGTAGTACGACAGGGGCTAGCACAGATACGCAGTATTTT; j_gene: TRBJ2-3; v_gene: TRBV19; d_gene: TRBD1; abundance: many
CDR3aa: CASGQVNTGELFF; CDR3nt: TGTGCCTCAGGACAGGTGAACACCGGGGAGCTGTTTTTT; j_gene: TRBJ2-2; v_gene: TRBV24-1; d_gene: TRBD1; abundance: many
CDR3aa: CASSPMATERVYEQYF; CDR3nt: TGTGCCAGCAGCCCTATGGCTACTGAGCGGGTTTACGAGCAGTACTTC; j_gene: TRBJ2-7; v_gene: TRBV11-1; d_gene: NA; abundance: NA
CDR3aa: CAWTLGGGIEQYF; CDR3nt: TGTGCCTGGACTCTGGGCGGGGGGATCGAGCAGTACTTC; j_gene: TRBJ2-7; v_gene: TRBV30; d_gene: TRBD2; abundance: few
CDR3aa: CASSLVTQYF; CDR3nt: TGTGCCAGCAGCTTAGTTACGCAGTATTTT; j_gene: TRBJ2-3; v_gene: TRBV11-2; d_gene: NA; abundance: many
CDR3aa: CASSYQWQGALHF; CDR3nt: TGTGCCAGCAGCTACCAATGGCAGGGGGCCCTCCACTTT; j_gene: TRBJ1-6; v_gene: TRBV6-1; d_gene: TRBD1; abundance: few
CDR3aa: CASSSFSGYTF; CDR3nt: TGTGCCAGCAGTTCATTCAGTGGCTACACCTTC; j_gene: TRBJ1-2; v_gene: TRBV6-2/TRBV6-3; d_gene: NA; abundance: few
CDR3aa: CASSPSGTLNSYEQYF; CDR3nt: TGTGCCAGTAGTCCGTCCGGGACCCTAAACTCCTACGAGCAGTACTTC; j_gene: TRBJ2-7; v_gene: TRBV19; d_gene: NA; abundance: many
CDR3aa: CASSGLAGADTQYF; CDR3nt: TGTGCCAGTAGTGGACTAGCGGGAGCAGATACGCAGTATTTT; j_gene: TRBJ2-3; v_gene: TRBV19; d_gene: TRBD2; abundance: many
CDR3aa: CASSLSRTGETQYF; CDR3nt: TGTGCCAGCAGTTTATCGAGGACCGGGGAGACCCAGTACTTC; j_gene: TRBJ2-5; v_gene: TRBV27; d_gene: NA; abundance: many